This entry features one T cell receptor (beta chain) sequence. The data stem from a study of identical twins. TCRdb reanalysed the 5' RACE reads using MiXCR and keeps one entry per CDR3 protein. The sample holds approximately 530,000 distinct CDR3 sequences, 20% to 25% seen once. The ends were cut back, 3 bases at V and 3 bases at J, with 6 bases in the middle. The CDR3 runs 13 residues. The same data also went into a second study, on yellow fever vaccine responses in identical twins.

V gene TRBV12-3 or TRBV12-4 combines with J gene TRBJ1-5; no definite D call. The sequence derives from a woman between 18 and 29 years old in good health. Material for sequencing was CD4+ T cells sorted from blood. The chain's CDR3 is CASSFGTNQPQHF. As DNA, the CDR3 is TGTGCCAGCAGTTTTGGCACCAATCAGCCCCAGCATTTT.